This passage covers 19 T cell receptor beta chains from one sample sequenced in a study of PD-L1 blockade in urothelial cancer. Assay used: immunoSEQ multiplex PCR; TCRdb lists only in-frame clones, some missing. The sample holds approximately 30,000 clones, approximately 79% seen once. Sample: PBMCs, taken around atezolizumab (anti-PD-L1) treatment. The receptors originated from a man aged 45-65 years with urothelial cancer.

The chain links TRBV19 to TRBJ2-3, with 13 positions matching TRBD2. The CDR3 spans 17 residues. The germline gives CDR1 LNHDA, CDR2 SQIVND (reference sequence). V lost 4 bases and J lost 6; bases outside the gene matches: 10. CDR3 DNA sequence: TGTGCCAGTAGTACGAGACTAGCGGGAGGAGAATCGGATACGCAGTATTTT. It yields the protein CASSTRLAGGESDTQYF.

The chain links TRBV2 to TRBJ2-4, with 7 bases that match TRBD2. CDR1 and CDR2 (germline): SNHLY, FYNNEI. CDR3 length equals 15 residues. Germline trimming cut 8 bases from V and 1 base from J; bases unmatched to any gene: 8. The CDR3 DNA is TGTGCCAGCTCCCTAGCGGAGGCGGCCAAAAACATTCAGTACTTC. Its protein is CASSLAEAAKNIQYF.

The V call is TRBV10-1, the J call TRBJ2-3; D gene uncertain. This CDR3 contains 15 residues. Germline CDR1 WNHNN, CDR2 SYGVQD (reference sequence). Trimming stripped 0 bases from V and 0 bases from J, with 7 bases between. The DNA for the CDR3 is TGCGCCAGCAGTGAGTCGGGCCACAGCACAGATACGCAGTATTTT. It translates to CASSESGHSTDTQYF.

The chain uses TRBV5-1 and TRBJ2-5; D uncertain. V gave up 4 bases and J gave up 4 bases, with 20 bases separating them. The CDR3 extends over 16 amino acids. Germline lookup yields CDR1 SGHRS and CDR2 YFSETQ. The CDR3 DNA reads as TGCGCCAGCAGCATCCTGAGTGGCGCAGCAGGAGAGACCCAGTACTTC. It yields the protein CASSILSGAAGETQYF.

The chain joins TRBV9 to TRBJ2-1, with TRBD2 matching 13 bases. Trimming removed 4 bases from V and 9 bases from J; junction bases left unmatched: 13. This CDR3 contains 17 residues. CDR1 and CDR2 from the germline V gene are SGDLS and YYNGEE. The CDR3 region is CASSPPSTSGRLSEQFF. The DNA for the CDR3 is TGTGCCAGCAGCCCGCCCTCGACTAGCGGGAGGTTGAGTGAGCAGTTCTTC.

The table lists this clone with a few counts. V gene TRBV14 combines with J gene TRBJ1-1, with TRBD1 identical over 8 bases. V lost 3 bases and J lost 3; bases outside the gene matches: 9. The CDR3 sequence is 16 residues long. Germline CDR1 and CDR2: SGHDN and FVKESK. The CDR3 loop is CASSHLRQGPYTEAFF. The DNA for the CDR3 is TGTGCCAGCAGCCATTTAAGACAGGGGCCCTACACTGAAGCTTTCTTT.

The V call is TRBV7-2, the J call TRBJ2-3; D uncertain. From germline, CDR1 is SGHTA and CDR2 FQGNSA. The ends were cut back, 5 bases at V and 1 base at J, with 13 bases in the middle. This CDR3 region has 15 residues. This CDR3 is CASSPDSLGTDTQYF. CDR3 nucleotide sequence: TGTGCCAGCAGCCCAGACTCCCTAGGCACAGATACGCAGTATTTT.

The V gene is TRBV11-2, the J gene TRBJ2-2; TRBD1 matches at 7 bases. Per the germline V gene, CDR1 is SGHAT and CDR2 is FQNNGV. The CDR3 loop spans 16 amino acids. V shed 4 bases, J shed 3 bases, and the junction held 8 bases outside the gene matches. The DNA of the CDR3 is TGTGCCAGCAGCTACCCGCCGGGACAGTACACCGGGGAGCTGTTTTTT. Translated, it gives CASSYPPGQYTGELFF.

This rearrangement joins TRBV2 to TRBJ1-4; TRBD1 aligns across 7 bases. CDR1 is SNHLY and CDR2 is FYNNEI in the germline V gene. CDR3 length: 14 residues. Unmatched junction bases numbered 6, after V lost 8 bases and J lost 3 bases. CDR3 sequence: CASDGDRANEKLFF. CDR3 DNA sequence: TGTGCCAGCGATGGGGACAGAGCTAATGAAAAACTGTTTTTT.

In its sample, this clone was seen a few times. V is TRBV30 and J is TRBJ2-7; D might be TRBD1 (5 bases). V dropped 5 bases and J dropped 6 bases, with 11 bases sitting between them. Per the germline V gene, CDR1 is GTSNPN and CDR2 is SVGIG (reference sequence). CDR3 length equals 11 residues. CDR3 in amino acids: CAWASRGEQYF. In DNA form, the CDR3 reads TGTGCCTGGGCTTCTAGGGGCGAGCAGTACTTC.

This rearrangement joins TRBV2 to TRBJ1-1; 7 nucleotides line up with TRBD1. V shed 5 bases, J shed 6 bases, and the junction held 24 bases outside the gene matches. CDR3 length: 19 amino acids. Germline CDR1 SNHLY, CDR2 FYNNEI. Here the CDR3 DNA reads TGTGCCAGCAGTCGCTCCGTCGTCGACAGGGCCAGCTCGGGGGCTGAAGCTTTCTTT. Translation gives CASSRSVVDRASSGAEAFF. The full variable domain, with the rest looked up from reference TRBV2 and TRBJ1-1, is EPEVTQTPSHQVTQMGQEVILRCVPISNHLYFYWYRQILGQKVEFLVSFYNNEISEKSEIFDDQFSVERPDGSNFTLKIRSTKLEDSAMYFCASSRSVVDRASSGAEAFFGQGTRLTVV.

A single count supports this clone. The chain has TRBV5-4 and TRBJ1-2, with 9 bases identical to TRBD1. CDR1 and CDR2 (germline): SGHNT, YYREEE (reference sequence). With V trimmed by 3 bases and J by 5 bases, 5 bases remained unmatched. This CDR3 comprises 14 residues. This CDR3 is CASSSGQGRYGYTF. Here the CDR3 DNA reads TGTGCCAGCAGCTCTGGACAGGGGCGATATGGCTACACCTTC.

The CDR3 loop reads CASSSGQTYEQYV. The CDR3 DNA reads TGTGCCAGCAGCTCGGGACAGACCTACGAGCAGTACGTC. The chain has TRBV5-4 and TRBJ2-7; 7 bases map to TRBD1. V lost 3 bases to trimming and J lost 2 bases; unmatched junction nucleotides: 2. The CDR3 covers 13 residues. The V gene's germline CDR1 is SGHNT and CDR2 YYREEE (reference sequence).

V usage is TRBV27 and J usage is TRBJ1-2; D remains unclear. Germline CDR1 and CDR2: MNHEY and SMNVEV (reference sequence). The ends were cut back, 4 bases at V and 7 bases at J, with 10 bases in the middle. This CDR3 is 12 amino acids long. The CDR3 region has the DNA TGTGCCAGCAGTTCCTCTAGAAGTGGCTACACCTTC. The encoded protein is CASSSSRSGYTF.

V gene TRBV2 combines with J gene TRBJ1-3; D remains ambiguous. Germline V CDR1 and CDR2: SNHLY, FYNNEI. Trimming shortened V by 6 bases and J by 0 bases, and 15 bases separated the two germline ends. The CDR3 is made up of 16 amino acids. CDR3: CASRRLDVHSGNTIYF. The CDR3 DNA reads TGTGCCAGCAGGCGCCTAGACGTCCACTCTGGAAACACCATATATTTT.

The chain has TRBV30 and TRBJ2-7, with TRBD2 matching 10 bases. Germline V gene sequence: CDR1 GTSNPN, CDR2 SVGIG (reference sequence). With 6 bases clipped from V and 2 bases from J, the junction kept 7 bases outside the gene matches. This CDR3 is built from 14 residues. The CDR3 DNA follows: TGTGCCTGTTACGTAGCGGGAGGAACCTACGAGCAGTACTTC. Its translation: CACYVAGGTYEQYF. Based on the CDR3 plus reference TRBV30 and TRBJ2-7, the full variable domain is SQTIHQWPATLVQPVGSPLSLECTVEGTSNPNLYWYRQAAGRGLQLLFYSVGIGQISSEVPQNLSASRPQDRQFILSSKKLLLSDSGFYLCACYVAGGTYEQYFGPGTRLTVT.

The V and J genes are TRBV7-2 and TRBJ1-2; D unclear. The CDR3 extends over 15 amino acids. Germline values: CDR1 SGHTA, CDR2 FQGNSA. V was shortened by 4 bases and J by 6 bases, with 18 bases between the two germline ends. The CDR3 spells CASSYRTQVVDGYTF. The CDR3 DNA reads TGTGCCAGCAGCTACCGGACTCAGGTGGTCGATGGCTACACCTTC.

This chain joins TRBV2 and TRBJ2-1; D not resolved. V lost 10 bases, J lost 4 bases, and 14 bases lay in between. CDR1 is SNHLY, CDR2 FYNNEI, per germline. This CDR3 contains 13 residues. This chain's CDR3 is CATQRGDYNEQFF. CDR3 bases: TGTGCCACCCAGAGAGGAGATTACAATGAGCAGTTCTTC.

This chain uses TRBV19 with TRBJ2-4; 12 bases agree with TRBD2. The germline V gene encodes CDR1 LNHDA and CDR2 SQIVND (reference sequence). After removal of 3 bases from V and 0 bases from J, the junction contained 6 bases not matched to a gene. This CDR3 contains 18 residues. The CDR3, as DNA: TGTGCCAGTAGTATGACTAGCGGGGGCAGGTTAGCCAAAAACATTCAGTACTTC. Residues: CASSMTSGGRLAKNIQYF.